The rows below give T cell receptor beta chains drawn from one sample of a study of blood T cell repertoires in COVID-19. Sequenced by immunoSEQ multiplex PCR; TCRdb stores in-frame clones only, minus some. The sample records about 320,000 clones, almost 85% being singletons. Sample: peripheral blood. These receptors originate from a human donor in a cohort sampled during active COVID-19. Both conserved end residues are part of each CDR3. Each record gives: J gene, D gene, clone size, V gene, CDR3 DNA, CDR3 protein. The D gene is left open where the match is weak. Size is stated for part of the rows, as once, few or many counts, or as a class when the clone is expanded.

>TRBJ2-3|NA|NA|TRBV24-1
TGTGCCACCAGTGTCCCCCGTCCTGGACAGTCAGATACGCAGTATTTT
CATSVPRPGQSDTQYF
>TRBJ2-7|TRBD1|NA|TRBV27
TGTGCCAGCAGTTCAACGACGACAGGGCGACCCTACGAGCAGTACTTC
CASSSTTTGRPYEQYF
>TRBJ2-3|TRBD2|NA|TRBV2
TGTGCCAGCAGTGGCCGGACTAGCGGGGGTACAGATACGCAGTATTTT
CASSGRTSGGTDTQYF
>TRBJ2-7|NA|NA|TRBV24-1
TGTGCCACCAGTGATTCAGGGCGCTACGAGCAGTACTTC
CATSDSGRYEQYF
>TRBJ2-3|NA|NA|TRBV5-1
TGCGCCAGCAGCTTGGCCGAAGGGGCCCGGGATACGCAGTATTTT
CASSLAEGARDTQYF
>TRBJ2-3|NA|few|TRBV5-1
TGCGCCAGCAGGAACAGGGGCACAGATACGCAGTATTTT
CASRNRGTDTQYF
>TRBJ1-1|NA|NA|TRBV15
TGTGCCACCAGCAGAGAGCGTAACCCGAACACTGAAGCTTTCTTT
CATSRERNPNTEAFF
>TRBJ2-3|TRBD2|NA|TRBV11-3
TGTGCCAGCAGCTCCCGTTTGGCGGGGGGGGATACGCAGTATTTT
CASSSRLAGGDTQYF
>TRBJ1-6|NA|NA|TRBV27
TGTGCCAGCAGTTTAGGCCCCACCGGGACACTATCCGGGTCACCCCTCCACTTT
CASSLGPTGTLSGSPLHF
>TRBJ1-2|NA|NA|TRBV2
TGTGCCAGCAAGGGGGGGGTCCATGGCTACACCTTC
CASKGGVHGYTF
>TRBJ2-3|TRBD1|NA|TRBV24-1
TGTGCCACCAGTGACCCAGGGGGTAGCACAGATACGCAGTATTTT
CATSDPGGSTDTQYF
>TRBJ2-1|TRBD2|NA|TRBV30
TGTGCCTGGAGTTCGACTAGCATCAATGAGCAGTTCTTC
CAWSSTSINEQFF
>TRBJ1-2|NA|NA|TRBV10-3
TGTGCCATCAGTGAGTCGAGAGGCAATAACTATGGCTACACCTTC
CAISESRGNNYGYTF
>TRBJ2-7|TRBD1|few|TRBV19
TGTGCCAGTAGTGGAACGGGGAACAGGGGCGCGTACGAGCAGTACTTC
CASSGTGNRGAYEQYF
>TRBJ2-2|NA|NA|TRBV6-4
TGTGCCAGCAGTGACTCCGGGACAACCCACACCGGGGAGCTGTTTTTT
CASSDSGTTHTGELFF
>TRBJ1-2|TRBD1|NA|TRBV5-1
TGCGCCAGCGGATCGGGACAGGCTATCTATGGCTACACCTTC
CASGSGQAIYGYTF
>TRBJ1-5|TRBD1|NA|TRBV24-1
TGTGCCACCAGTGAGGCCGGGACAGGTTATCAGCCCCAGCATTTT
CATSEAGTGYQPQHF
>TRBJ1-6|TRBD1|NA|TRBV7-2
TGTGCCAGCAGCTTAGGACGACAGGGGGCTTCACCCCTCCACTTT
CASSLGRQGASPLHF
>TRBJ1-5|NA|once|TRBV18
TGTGCCAGCTCACAACAGGACGGCAATCAGCCCCAGCATTTT
CASSQQDGNQPQHF
>TRBJ2-5|TRBD1|NA|TRBV24-1
TGTGCCACGGGACAGTTGGAGACCCAGTACTTC
CATGQLETQYF
>TRBJ1-1|NA|NA|TRBV2
TGTGCCAGCGCGCTTGCAGGTTTTGGTGAAGCTTTCTTT
CASALAGFGEAFF
>TRBJ1-5|NA|NA|TRBV25-1
TGTGCCAGCAGTGAATCTACAGTATATGATAGCAATCAGCCCCAGCATTTT
CASSESTVYDSNQPQHF
>TRBJ1-2|TRBD1|NA|TRBV7-9
TGTGCCAGCAGCTTAGAAGGGGGCGCGGCGGAGTACACCTTC
CASSLEGGAAEYTF
>TRBJ1-2|NA|NA|TRBV11-2
TGTGCCAGCGCCGAGCAGGCAGCCTTTAACTATGGCTACACCTTC
CASAEQAAFNYGYTF
>TRBJ2-7|TRBD2|NA|TRBV2
TGTGCCAGCAGTGATACCGGGGGTAGCGGGATTCGCTCCTACGAGCAGTACTTC
CASSDTGGSGIRSYEQYF
>TRBJ1-2|NA|NA|TRBV19
TGTGCCAGTAGTCTGGGACTTGGCTACACCTTC
CASSLGLGYTF
>TRBJ2-7|NA|NA|TRBV6-5
TGTGCCAGCAGTTCCCCGCTAGAGAGGGGAGGCGAGCAGTACTTC
CASSSPLERGGEQYF
>TRBJ1-5|TRBD1|NA|TRBV18
TGTGCCAGCTCACCAGCAGGGGGAAGACAGCCCCAGCATTTT
CASSPAGGRQPQHF
>TRBJ1-2|TRBD1|NA|TRBV27
TGTGCCAGCAGTTTATCCCCCAGGGGGCAGGGCTACACCTTC
CASSLSPRGQGYTF
>TRBJ1-3|NA|NA|TRBV9
TGTGCCAGCAGCGCAGGGGCTGGAAACACCATATATTTT
CASSAGAGNTIYF
>TRBJ2-3|NA|NA|TRBV20-1
TGCAGTGCTAATGAACAGGGAATACAAAGCACAGATACGCAGTATTTT
CSANEQGIQSTDTQYF
>TRBJ1-2|NA|NA|TRBV5-1
TGCGCCAGCAGCTTGGGTCCGCCGGGAGGCTACACCTTC
CASSLGPPGGYTF
>TRBJ1-1|NA|NA|TRBV11-2
TGTGCCAGCAGCTTACGGAACACTGAAGCTTTCTTT
CASSLRNTEAFF
>TRBJ2-1|TRBD2|NA|TRBV7-9
TGTGCCAGCAGCTTATCTAGCGGGGCCCCCTACAATGAGCAGTTCTTC
CASSLSSGAPYNEQFF
>TRBJ1-4|NA|NA|TRBV5-3
TGTGCCAGAAGCGGGAGGGGGACTGAAAAACTGTTTTTT
CARSGRGTEKLFF